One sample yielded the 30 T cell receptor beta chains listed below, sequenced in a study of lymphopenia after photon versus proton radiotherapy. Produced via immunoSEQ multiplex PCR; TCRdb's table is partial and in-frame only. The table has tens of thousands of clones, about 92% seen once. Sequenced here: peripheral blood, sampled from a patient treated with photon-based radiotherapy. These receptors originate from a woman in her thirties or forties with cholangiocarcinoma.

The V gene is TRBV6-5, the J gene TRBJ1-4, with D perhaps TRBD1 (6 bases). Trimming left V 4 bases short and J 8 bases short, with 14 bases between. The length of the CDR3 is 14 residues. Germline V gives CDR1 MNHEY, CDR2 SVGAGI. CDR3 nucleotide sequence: TGTGCCAGCAGTTTCACAGGGTTAGGAGAAAAACTGTTTTTT. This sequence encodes CASSFTGLGEKLFF.

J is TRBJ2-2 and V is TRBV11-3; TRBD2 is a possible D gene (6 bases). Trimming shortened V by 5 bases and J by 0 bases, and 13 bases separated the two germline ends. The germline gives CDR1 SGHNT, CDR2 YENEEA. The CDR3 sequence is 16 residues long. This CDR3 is CASSRGDTANTGELFF. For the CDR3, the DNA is TGTGCCAGCAGCCGCGGGGATACCGCGAACACCGGGGAGCTGTTTTTT.

CDR3 nucleotides: TGTGCCAGCAGCCGATGGACAGGAAGGAGGTACTTC. Translated: CASSRWTGRRYF. The chain has TRBV11-2 and TRBJ2-7, with 7 bases lining up with TRBD1. Losses at the gene ends were 5 bases for V and 12 bases for J; bases not matched to a gene: 10. This CDR3 is 12 amino acids long. Germline CDR1 reads SGHAT; CDR2 reads FQNNGV.

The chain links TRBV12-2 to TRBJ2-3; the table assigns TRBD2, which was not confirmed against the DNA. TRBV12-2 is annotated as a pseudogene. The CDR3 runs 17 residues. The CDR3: CASRFILAGGRGHTQYF. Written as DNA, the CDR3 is TGTGCAAGTCGCTTTATACTAGCGGGAGGCCGCGGGCATACGCAGTATTTT.

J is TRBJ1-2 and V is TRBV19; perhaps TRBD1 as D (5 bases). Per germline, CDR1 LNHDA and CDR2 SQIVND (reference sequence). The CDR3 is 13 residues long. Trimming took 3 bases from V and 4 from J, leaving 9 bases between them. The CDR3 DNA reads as TGTGCCAGTAGTATTCGGGGCCTCTATGGCTACACCTTC. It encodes CASSIRGLYGYTF.

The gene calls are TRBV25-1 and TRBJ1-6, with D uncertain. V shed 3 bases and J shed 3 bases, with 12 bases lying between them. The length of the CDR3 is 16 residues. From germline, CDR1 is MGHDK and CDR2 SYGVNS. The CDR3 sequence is CASSDSTSNYNSPLHF. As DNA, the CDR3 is TGTGCCAGCAGTGACTCAACAAGTAACTATAATTCACCCCTCCACTTT.

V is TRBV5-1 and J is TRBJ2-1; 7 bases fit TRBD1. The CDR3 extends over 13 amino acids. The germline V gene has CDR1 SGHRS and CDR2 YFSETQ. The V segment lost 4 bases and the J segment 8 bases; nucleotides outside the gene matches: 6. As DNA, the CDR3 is TGCGCCAGCAGCCCGAACAGGGGCGATGAGCAGTTCTTC. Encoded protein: CASSPNRGDEQFF. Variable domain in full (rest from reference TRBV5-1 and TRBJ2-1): KAGVTQTPRYLIKTRGQQVTLSCSPISGHRSVSWYQQTPGQGLQFLFEYFSETQRNKGNFPGRFSGRQFSNSRSEMNVSTLELGDSALYLCASSPNRGDEQFFGPGTRLTVL.

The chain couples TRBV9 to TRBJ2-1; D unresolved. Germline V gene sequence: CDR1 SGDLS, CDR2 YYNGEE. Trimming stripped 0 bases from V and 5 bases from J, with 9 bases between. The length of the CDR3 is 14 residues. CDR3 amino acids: CASSVARSDNEQFF. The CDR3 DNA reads TGTGCCAGCAGCGTAGCTAGAAGCGACAATGAGCAGTTCTTC.

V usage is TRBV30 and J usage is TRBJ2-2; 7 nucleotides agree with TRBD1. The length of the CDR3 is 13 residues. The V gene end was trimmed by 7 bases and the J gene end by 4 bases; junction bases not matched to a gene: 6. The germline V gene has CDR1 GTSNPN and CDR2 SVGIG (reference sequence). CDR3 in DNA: TGTGCCTATGTGACAGGGAGCACCGGGGAGCTGTTTTTT. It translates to CAYVTGSTGELFF.

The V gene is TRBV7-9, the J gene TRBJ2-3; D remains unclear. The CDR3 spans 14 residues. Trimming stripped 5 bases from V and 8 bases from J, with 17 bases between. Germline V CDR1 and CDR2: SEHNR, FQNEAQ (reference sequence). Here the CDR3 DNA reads TGTGCCAGCAGCAATGGGGTATATAGCAGTACGCAGTATTTT. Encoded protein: CASSNGVYSSTQYF.

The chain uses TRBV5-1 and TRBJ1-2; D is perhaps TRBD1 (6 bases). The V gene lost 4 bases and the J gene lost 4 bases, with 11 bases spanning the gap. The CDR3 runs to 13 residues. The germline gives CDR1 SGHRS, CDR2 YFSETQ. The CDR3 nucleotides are TGCGCCAGCAGCCCGAGGGACATCTATGGCTACACCTTC. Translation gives CASSPRDIYGYTF.

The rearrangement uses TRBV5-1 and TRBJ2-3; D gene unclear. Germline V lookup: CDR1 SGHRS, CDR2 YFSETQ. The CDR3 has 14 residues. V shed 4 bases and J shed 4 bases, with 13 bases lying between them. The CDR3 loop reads CASSTLSASDTQYF. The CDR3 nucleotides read TGCGCCAGCAGCACCCTGAGCGCCTCAGATACGCAGTATTTT.

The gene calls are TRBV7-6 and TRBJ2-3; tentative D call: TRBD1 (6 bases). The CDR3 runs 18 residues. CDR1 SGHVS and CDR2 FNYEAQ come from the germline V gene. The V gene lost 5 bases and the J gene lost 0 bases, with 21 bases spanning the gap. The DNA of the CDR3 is TGTGCCAGCAGCAAACCAGGTGGGGGACAATCTAGCACAGATACGCAGTATTTT. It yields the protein CASSKPGGGQSSTDTQYF. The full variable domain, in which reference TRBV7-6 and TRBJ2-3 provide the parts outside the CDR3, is GAGVSQSPRYKVTKRGQDVALRCDPISGHVSLYWYRQALGQGPEFLTYFNYEAQQDKSGLPNDRFSAERPEGSISTLTIQRTEQRDSAMYRCASSKPGGGQSSTDTQYFGPGTRLTVL.

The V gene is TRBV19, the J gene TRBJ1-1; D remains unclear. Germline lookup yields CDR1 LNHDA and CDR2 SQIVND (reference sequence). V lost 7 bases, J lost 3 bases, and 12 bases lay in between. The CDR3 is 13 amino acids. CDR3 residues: CASTTVGHTEAFF. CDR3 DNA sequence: TGTGCCAGTACCACGGTTGGGCACACTGAAGCTTTCTTT.

Written as DNA, the CDR3 is TGTGCCAGCAGTTACTCGGGATATAAGGGGATCGATGGCTACACCTTC. Translated: CASSYSGYKGIDGYTF. This rearrangement joins TRBV6-5 to TRBJ1-2; tentative D call: TRBD1 (5 bases). Per the germline V gene, CDR1 is MNHEY and CDR2 is SVGAGI. Trimming left V 0 bases short and J 6 bases short, with 17 bases between. This CDR3 region has 16 residues.

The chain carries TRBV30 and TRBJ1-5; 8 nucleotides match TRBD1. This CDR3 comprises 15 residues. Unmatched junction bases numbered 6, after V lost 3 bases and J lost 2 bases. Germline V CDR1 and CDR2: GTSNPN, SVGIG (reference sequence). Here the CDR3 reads CAWRPAGGRNQPQHF. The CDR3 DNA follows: TGTGCCTGGAGGCCGGCAGGGGGCCGCAATCAGCCCCAGCATTTT.

CDR3 protein: CASSLAASPLHF. CDR3 bases: TGTGCCAGCAGTTTAGCGGCCTCACCCCTCCACTTT. The rearrangement uses TRBV27 and TRBJ1-6; the D is unclear. This CDR3 contains 12 residues. Looked up from germline, CDR1 is MNHEY and CDR2 is SMNVEV (reference sequence). The ends were cut back, 2 bases at V and 10 bases at J, with 6 bases in the middle.

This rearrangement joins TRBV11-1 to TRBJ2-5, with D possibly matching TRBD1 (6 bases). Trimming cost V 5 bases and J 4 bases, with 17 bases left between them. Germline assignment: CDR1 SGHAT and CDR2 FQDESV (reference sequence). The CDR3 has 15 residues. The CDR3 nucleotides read TGTGCCAGCAGCCCCCGGGACAAGGGAAGAGAGACCCAGTACTTC. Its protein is CASSPRDKGRETQYF.

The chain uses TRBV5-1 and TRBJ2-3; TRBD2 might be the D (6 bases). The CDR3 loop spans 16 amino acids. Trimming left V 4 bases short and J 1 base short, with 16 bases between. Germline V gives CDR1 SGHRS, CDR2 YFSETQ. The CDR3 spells CASSPAQLAGTDTQYF. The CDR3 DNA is TGCGCCAGCAGCCCGGCCCAACTAGCTGGCACAGATACGCAGTATTTT.

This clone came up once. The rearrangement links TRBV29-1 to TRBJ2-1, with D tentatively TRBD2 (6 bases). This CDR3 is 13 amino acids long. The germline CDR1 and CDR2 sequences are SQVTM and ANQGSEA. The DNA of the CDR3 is TGCAGTACACGAGGAGGGGACTACAATGAGCAGTTCTTC. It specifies CSTRGGDYNEQFF.

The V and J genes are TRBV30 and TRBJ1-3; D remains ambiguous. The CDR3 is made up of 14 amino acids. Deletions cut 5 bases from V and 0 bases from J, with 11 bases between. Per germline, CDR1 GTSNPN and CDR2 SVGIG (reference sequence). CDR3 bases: TGTGCCTGGTCGGACGGAGGCTCTGGAAACACCATATATTTT. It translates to CAWSDGGSGNTIYF.

CDR3 nucleotide sequence: TGTGCCTGGAGTACAGGACAGGGGCAGGGGCAGCCCCAGCATTTT. Protein: CAWSTGQGQGQPQHF. The chain combines TRBV30 with TRBJ1-5; TRBD1 matches 9 bases. Germline V lookup: CDR1 GTSNPN, CDR2 SVGIG (reference sequence). This CDR3 contains 15 residues. J was trimmed by 7 bases and V by 2 bases; bases with no gene match: 9.

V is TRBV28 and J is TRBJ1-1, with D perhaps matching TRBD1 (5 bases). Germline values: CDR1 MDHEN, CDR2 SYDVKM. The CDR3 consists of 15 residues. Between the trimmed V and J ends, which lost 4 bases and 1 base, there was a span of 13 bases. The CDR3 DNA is TGTGCCAGCAGTTCCACAGGAACCGGGAACACTGAAGCTTTCTTT. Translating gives CASSSTGTGNTEAFF.

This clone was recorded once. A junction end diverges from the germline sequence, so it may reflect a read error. CDR3 loop: CACSEIRFIGTSGRGEQYF. The CDR3, as DNA: TGTGCCTGCAGTGAAATAAGGTTCATAGGGACTAGCGGGAGGGGTGAGCAGTACTTC. The chain recombines TRBV6-1 with TRBJ2-7; 16 bases line up with TRBD2. Germline-derived CDR1 and CDR2 are MNHNS and SASEGT. The CDR3 is made up of 19 amino acids.

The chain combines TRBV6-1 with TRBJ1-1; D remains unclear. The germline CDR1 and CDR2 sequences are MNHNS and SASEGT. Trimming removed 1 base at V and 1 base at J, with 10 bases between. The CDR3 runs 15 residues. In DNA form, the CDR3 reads TGTGCCAGCAGTGAAGTCGCGGCGGGGAACACTGAAGCTTTCTTT. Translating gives CASSEVAAGNTEAFF.

CDR3: CASSFWGSPNEKLFF. CDR3 DNA: TGTGCCAGCAGCTTTTGGGGATCTCCTAATGAAAAACTGTTTTTT. The rearrangement links TRBV5-6 to TRBJ1-4; no clear D. CDR1 is SGHDT, CDR2 YYEEEE, per germline. V was trimmed by 2 bases and J by 3 bases, leaving 11 bases between them. The CDR3 has 15 amino acids.

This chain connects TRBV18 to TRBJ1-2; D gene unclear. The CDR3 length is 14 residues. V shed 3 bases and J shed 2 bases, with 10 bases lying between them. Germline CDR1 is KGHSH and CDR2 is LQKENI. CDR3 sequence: CASSPLDENYGYTF. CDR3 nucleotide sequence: TGTGCCAGCTCACCTTTGGACGAGAACTATGGCTACACCTTC.

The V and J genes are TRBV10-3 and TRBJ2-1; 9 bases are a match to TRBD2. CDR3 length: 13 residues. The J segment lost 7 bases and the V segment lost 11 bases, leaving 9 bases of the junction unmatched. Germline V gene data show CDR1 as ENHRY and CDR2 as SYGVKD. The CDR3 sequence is CASAGGVFNEQFF. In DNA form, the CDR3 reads TGTGCCTCAGCGGGAGGTGTTTTTAATGAGCAGTTCTTC.

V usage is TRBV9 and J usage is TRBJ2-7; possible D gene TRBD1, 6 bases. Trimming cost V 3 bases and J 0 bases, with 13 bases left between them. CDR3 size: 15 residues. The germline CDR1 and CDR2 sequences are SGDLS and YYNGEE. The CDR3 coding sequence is TGTGCCAGCAGCGCCGGACAGCTGAGCTCCTACGAGCAGTACTTC. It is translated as CASSAGQLSSYEQYF.

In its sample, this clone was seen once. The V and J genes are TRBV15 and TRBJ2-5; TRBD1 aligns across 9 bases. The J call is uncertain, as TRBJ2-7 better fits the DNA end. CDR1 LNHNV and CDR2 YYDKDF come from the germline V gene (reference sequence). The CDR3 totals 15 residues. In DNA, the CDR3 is TGTGCCACCAGCAGAGCGGGACAGGGCGACTACGAGCAGTACTTC. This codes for CATSRAGQGDYEQYF.